This TCR beta chain comes out of a study of blood T cell repertoires in COVID-19. Study summary: Samples came from the United States, Italy and Spain, spanning acute and convalescent COVID-19.

Generated by immunoSEQ multiplex PCR, the TCRdb table keeps only in-frame clones and is missing some. The sample has approximately 190,000 clones; 80% to 90% are singletons. V shed 7 bases and J shed 6 bases, with 16 bases lying between them. The germline CDR1 and CDR2 sequences are LGHNT and FRNRAP. The CDR3 loop spans 15 amino acids. The specimen sequenced was peripheral blood. The chain has TRBV12-5 and TRBJ1-6; D is perhaps TRBD1 (6 bases). This clonotype was sampled from a human donor in a cohort sampled during active COVID-19. CDR3 sequence: CASAPYRVGNSPLHF. CDR3 DNA sequence: TGTGCTAGTGCCCCCTACAGGGTTGGTAATTCACCCCTCCACTTT.